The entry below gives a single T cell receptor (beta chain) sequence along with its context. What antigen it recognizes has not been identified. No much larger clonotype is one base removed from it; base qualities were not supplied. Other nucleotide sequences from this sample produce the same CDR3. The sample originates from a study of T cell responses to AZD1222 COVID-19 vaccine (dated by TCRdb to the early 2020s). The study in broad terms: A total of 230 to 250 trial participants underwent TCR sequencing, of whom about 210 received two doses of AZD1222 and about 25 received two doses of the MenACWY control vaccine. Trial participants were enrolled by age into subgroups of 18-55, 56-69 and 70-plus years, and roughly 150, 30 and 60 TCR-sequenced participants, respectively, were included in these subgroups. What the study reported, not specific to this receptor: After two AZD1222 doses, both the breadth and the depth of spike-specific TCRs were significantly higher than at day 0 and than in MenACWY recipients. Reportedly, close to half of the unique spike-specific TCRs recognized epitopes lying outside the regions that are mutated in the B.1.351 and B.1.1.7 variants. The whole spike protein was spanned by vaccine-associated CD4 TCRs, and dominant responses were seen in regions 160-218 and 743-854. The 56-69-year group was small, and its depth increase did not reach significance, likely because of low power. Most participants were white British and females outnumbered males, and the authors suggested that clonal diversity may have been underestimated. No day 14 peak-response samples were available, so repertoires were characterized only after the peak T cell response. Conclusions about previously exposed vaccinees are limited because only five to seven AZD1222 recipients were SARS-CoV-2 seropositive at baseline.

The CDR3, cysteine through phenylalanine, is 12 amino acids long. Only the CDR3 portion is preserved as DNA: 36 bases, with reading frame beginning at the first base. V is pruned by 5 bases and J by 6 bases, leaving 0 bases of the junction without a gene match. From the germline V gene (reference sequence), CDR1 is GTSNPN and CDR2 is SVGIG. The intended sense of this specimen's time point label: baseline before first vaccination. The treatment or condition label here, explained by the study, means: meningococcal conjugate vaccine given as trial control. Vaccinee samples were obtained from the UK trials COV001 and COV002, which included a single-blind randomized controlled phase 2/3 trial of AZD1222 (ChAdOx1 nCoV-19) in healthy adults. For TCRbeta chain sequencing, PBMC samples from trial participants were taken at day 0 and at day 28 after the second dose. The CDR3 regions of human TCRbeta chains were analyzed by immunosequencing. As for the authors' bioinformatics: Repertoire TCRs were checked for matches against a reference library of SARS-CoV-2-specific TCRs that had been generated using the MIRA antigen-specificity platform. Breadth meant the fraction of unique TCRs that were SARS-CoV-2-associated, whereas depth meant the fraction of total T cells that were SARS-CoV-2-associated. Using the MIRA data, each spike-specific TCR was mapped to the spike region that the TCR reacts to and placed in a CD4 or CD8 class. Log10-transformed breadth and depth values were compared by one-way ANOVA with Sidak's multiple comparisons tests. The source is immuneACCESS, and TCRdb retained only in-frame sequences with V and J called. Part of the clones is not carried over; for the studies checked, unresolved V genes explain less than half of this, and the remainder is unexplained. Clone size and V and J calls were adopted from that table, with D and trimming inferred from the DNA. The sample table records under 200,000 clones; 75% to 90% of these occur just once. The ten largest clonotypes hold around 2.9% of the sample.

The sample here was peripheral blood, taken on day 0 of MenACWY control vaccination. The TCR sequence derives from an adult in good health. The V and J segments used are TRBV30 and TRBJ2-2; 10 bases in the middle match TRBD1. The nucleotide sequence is TGTGCCTGGGGACAGGGGGCCGGGGAGCTGTTTTTT. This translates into CAWGQGAGELFF.